This paragraph covers one T cell receptor beta chain sequence. This sample is drawn from a study of shared clonotypes between healthy human individuals. The study ran the assay at deep level. Assay: immunoSEQ multiplex PCR; the TCRdb copy retains only in-frame clones and omits some. The table records around 2,000,000 clones, roughly 94% of them present only once. V lost 6 bases, J lost 3 bases, and 9 bases lay in between. The CDR3 runs to 14 residues. Germline CDR1 and CDR2: MNHEY and SMNVEV (reference sequence). As defined, naive CD8 cells were CD45RO-negative and positively selected for CCR7, with terminally differentiated effector memory CD45RA+ cells excluded. Among the donors, all were Caucasian adults who lived in Nashville, Tennessee.

The sample taken for sequencing was naive CD8+ T cells sorted from blood. This rearrangement joins TRBV27 to TRBJ1-6, with D unclear. This TCR derives from a man between 18 and 35 years old in good health. CDR3 region: CASRDTFYNSPLHF. The CDR3 bases are TGTGCCAGCAGAGACACCTTCTATAATTCACCCCTCCACTTT.